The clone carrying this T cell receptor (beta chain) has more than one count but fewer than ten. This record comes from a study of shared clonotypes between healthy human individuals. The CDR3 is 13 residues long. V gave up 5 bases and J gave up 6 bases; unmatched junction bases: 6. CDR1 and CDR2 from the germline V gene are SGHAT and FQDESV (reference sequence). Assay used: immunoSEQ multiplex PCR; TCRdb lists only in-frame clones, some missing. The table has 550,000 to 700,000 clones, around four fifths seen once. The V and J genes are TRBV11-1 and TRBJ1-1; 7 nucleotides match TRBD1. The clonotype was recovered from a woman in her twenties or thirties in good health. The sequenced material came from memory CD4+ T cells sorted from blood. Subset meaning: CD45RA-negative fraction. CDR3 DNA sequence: TGTGCCAGCAGCCCAGGGGGTAAGGCTGAAGCTTTCTTT. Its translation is CASSPGGKAEAFF.